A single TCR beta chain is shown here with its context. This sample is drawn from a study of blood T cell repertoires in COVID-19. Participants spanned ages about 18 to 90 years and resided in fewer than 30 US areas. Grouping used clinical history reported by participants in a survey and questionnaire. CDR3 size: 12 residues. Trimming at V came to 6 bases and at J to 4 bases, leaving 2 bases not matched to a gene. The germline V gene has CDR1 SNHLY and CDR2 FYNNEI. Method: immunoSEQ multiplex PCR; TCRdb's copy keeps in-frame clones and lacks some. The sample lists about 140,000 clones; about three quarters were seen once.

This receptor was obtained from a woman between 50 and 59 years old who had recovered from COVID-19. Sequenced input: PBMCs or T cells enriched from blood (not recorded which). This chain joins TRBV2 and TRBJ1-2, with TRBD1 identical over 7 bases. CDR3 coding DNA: TGTGCCAGCAGGGGGGACAGCTATGGCTACACCTTC. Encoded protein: CASRGDSYGYTF. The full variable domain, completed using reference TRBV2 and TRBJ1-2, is EPEVTQTPSHQVTQMGQEVILRCVPISNHLYFYWYRQILGQKVEFLVSFYNNEISEKSEIFDDQFSVERPDGSNFTLKIRSTKLEDSAMYFCASRGDSYGYTFGSGTRLTVV.